The 3 T cell receptor beta chains in this list originate from one sample, sequenced in a study of blood T cell repertoires in COVID-19 (TCRdb year 2020). Libraries were built with the immunoSEQ multiplex PCR assay. What TCRdb holds here is the immuneACCESS table cut down to in-frame rearrangements. Part of the clones is not present; checked against another copy, under half of the missing clones reflect an unresolved V gene, and the others are unexplained. The table for this sample lists 72,000 or so clones; 75% to 90% of them were counted only once. About a third of the sample lies in the top ten. Sequences were obtained from peripheral blood. The receptors stem from a woman aged 80 or over with active or convalescent COVID-19.

The chain has TRBV6-5 and TRBJ2-5; D call uncertain. The CDR3 runs to 12 residues. Trimming cost V 2 bases and J 5 bases, with 6 bases left between them. Germline assignment: CDR1 MNHEY and CDR2 SVGAGI. DNA of the CDR3: TGTGCCAGCAGTTACGCTAGGGAGACCCAGTACTTC. The encoded protein is CASSYARETQYF.

This clone showed up just once. V gene TRBV12-3 or TRBV12-4 combines with J gene TRBJ2-5, with no clear D. CDR3 length: 12 residues. Trimming stripped 2 bases from V and 4 bases from J, with 5 bases between. The chain's CDR3 is CASSLIGETQYF. CDR3 bases: TGTGCCAGCAGTTTAATCGGAGAGACCCAGTACTTC.

This chain connects TRBV11-2 to TRBJ1-3; D gene unclear. The germline V gene encodes CDR1 SGHAT and CDR2 FQNNGV. This CDR3 comprises 11 residues. V lost 3 bases to trimming and J lost 10 bases, with 7 bases between them. The CDR3: CASSFSDTIYF. The CDR3 DNA reads TGTGCCAGCAGCTTTAGTGATACCATATATTTT.